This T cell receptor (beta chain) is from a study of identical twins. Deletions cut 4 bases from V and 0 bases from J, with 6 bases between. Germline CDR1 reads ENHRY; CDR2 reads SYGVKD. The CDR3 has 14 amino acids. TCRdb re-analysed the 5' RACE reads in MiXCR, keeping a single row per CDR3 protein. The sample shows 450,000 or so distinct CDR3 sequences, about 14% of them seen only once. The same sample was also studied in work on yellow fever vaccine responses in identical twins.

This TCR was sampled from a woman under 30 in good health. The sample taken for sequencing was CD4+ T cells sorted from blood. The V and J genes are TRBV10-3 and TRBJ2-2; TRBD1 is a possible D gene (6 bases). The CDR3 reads CAISGTANTGELFF. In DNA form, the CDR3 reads TGTGCCATCAGTGGGACAGCGAACACCGGGGAGCTGTTTTTT.